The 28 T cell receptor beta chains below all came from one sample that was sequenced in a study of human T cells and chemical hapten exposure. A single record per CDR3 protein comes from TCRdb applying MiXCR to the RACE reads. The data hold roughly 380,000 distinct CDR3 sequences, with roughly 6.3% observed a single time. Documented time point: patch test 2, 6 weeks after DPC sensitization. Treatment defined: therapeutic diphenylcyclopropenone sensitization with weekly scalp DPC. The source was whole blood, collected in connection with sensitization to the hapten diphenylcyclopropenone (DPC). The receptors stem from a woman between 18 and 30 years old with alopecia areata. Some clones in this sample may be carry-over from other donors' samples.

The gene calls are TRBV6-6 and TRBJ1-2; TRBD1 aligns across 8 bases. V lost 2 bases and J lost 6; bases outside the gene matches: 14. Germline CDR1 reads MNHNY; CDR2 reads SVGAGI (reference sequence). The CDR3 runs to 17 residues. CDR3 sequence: CASSYAAGGSSYNGYTF. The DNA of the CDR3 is TGTGCCAGCAGTTACGCCGCAGGGGGCTCCTCCTACAATGGCTACACCTTC.

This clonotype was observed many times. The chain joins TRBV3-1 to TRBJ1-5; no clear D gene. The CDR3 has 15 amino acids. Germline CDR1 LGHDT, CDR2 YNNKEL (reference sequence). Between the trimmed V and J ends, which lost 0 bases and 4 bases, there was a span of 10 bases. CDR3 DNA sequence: TGTGCCAGCAGCCAAGAACGTGACCTGAATCAGCCCCAGCATTTT. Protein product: CASSQERDLNQPQHF.

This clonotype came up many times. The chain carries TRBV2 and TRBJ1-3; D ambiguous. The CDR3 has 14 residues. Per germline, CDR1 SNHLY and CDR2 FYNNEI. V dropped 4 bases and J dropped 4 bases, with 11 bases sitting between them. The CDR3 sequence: CASSALGSGNTIYF. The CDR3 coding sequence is TGTGCCAGCAGTGCGCTTGGGAGCGGAAACACCATATATTTT.

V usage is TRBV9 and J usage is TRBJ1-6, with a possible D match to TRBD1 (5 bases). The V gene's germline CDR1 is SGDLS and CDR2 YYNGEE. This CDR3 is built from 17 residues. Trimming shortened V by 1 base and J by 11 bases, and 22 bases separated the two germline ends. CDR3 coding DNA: TGTGCCAGCAGCGTAAATGTGGGGGAGGGGACGCGGACACCCCTCCACTTT. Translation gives CASSVNVGEGTRTPLHF.

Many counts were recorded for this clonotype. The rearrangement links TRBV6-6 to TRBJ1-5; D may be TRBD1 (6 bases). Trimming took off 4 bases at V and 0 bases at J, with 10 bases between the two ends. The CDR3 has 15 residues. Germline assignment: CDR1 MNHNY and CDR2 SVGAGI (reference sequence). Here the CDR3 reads CASSSGHPSNQPQHF. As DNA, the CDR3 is TGTGCCAGCAGTTCGGGACATCCTAGCAATCAGCCCCAGCATTTT.

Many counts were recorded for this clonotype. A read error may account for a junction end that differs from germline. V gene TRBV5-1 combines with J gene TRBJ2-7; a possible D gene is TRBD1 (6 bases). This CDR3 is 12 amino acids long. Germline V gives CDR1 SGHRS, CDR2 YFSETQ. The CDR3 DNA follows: TGTGCCAGCAGCTTACAGGGTTACGAGCAGTACTTC. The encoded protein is CASSLQGYEQYF.

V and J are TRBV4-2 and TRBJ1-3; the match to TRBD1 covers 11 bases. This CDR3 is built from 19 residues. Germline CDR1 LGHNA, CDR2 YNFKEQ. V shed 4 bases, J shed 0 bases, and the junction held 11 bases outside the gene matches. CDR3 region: CASSRQGRTGGTSGNTIYF. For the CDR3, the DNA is TGTGCCAGCAGCCGACAAGGACGGACAGGGGGCACCTCTGGAAACACCATATATTTT.

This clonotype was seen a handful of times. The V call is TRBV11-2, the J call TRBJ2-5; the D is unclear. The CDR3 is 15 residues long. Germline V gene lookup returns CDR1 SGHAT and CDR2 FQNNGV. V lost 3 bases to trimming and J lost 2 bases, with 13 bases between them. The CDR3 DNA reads TGTGCCAGCAGCTTTCAGGACGACCCGCAAGAGACCCAGTACTTC. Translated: CASSFQDDPQETQYF.

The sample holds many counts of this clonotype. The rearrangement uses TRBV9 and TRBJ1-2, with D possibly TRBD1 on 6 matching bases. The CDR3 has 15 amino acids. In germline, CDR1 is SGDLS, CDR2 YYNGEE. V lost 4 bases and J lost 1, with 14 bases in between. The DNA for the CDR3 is TGTGCCAGCAGCTCCCAGGGGTGGGATAACTATGGCTACACCTTC. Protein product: CASSSQGWDNYGYTF.

CDR3 sequence: CSVLKSQDTQYF. CDR3 sequence (DNA): TGCAGCGTCCTGAAAAGCCAAGATACGCAGTATTTT. V and J are TRBV29-1 and TRBJ2-3; D unresolved. V was cut by 6 bases and J by 5 bases, with 12 bases left in between. Germline values: CDR1 SQVTM, CDR2 ANQGSEA. The CDR3 is 12 amino acids.

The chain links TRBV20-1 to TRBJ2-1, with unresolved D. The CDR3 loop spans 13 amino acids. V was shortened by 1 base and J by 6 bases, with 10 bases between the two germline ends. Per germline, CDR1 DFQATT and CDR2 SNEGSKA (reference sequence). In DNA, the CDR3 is TGCAGTGCTAGAGCTGACCGCCTCAATGAGCAGTTCTTC. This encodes CSARADRLNEQFF.

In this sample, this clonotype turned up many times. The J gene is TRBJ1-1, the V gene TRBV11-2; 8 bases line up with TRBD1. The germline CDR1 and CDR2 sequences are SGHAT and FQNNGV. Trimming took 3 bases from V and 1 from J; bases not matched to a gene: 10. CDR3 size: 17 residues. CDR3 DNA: TGTGCCAGCAGCTTTCCAGGGGGCGCGAAAAGGAACACTGAAGCTTTCTTT. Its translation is CASSFPGGAKRNTEAFF.

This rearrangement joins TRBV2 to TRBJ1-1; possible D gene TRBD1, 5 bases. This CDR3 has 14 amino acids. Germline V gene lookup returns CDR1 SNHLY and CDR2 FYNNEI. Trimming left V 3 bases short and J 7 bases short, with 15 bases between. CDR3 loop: CASSEVWGDGEAFF. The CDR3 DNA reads TGTGCCAGCAGTGAGGTATGGGGCGACGGTGAAGCTTTCTTT.

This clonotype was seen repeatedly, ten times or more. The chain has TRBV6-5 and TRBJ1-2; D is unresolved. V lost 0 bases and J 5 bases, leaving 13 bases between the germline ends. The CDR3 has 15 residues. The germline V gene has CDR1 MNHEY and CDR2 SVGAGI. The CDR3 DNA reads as TGTGCCAGCAGTTACTCTTTGGCAGGTGGTTATGGCTACACCTTC. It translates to CASSYSLAGGYGYTF.

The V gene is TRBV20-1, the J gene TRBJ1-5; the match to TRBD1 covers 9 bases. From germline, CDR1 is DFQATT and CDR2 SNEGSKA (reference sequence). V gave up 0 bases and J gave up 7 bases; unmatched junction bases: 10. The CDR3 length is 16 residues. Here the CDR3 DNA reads TGCAGTGCTAGAGAGGGGACAGGGAGAGCTATACAGCCCCAGCATTTT. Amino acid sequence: CSAREGTGRAIQPQHF.

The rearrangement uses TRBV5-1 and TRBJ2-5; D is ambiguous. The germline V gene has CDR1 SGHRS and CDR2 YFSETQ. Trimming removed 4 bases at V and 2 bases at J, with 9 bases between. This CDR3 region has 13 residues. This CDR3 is CASSKDQQETQYF. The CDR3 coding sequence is TGCGCCAGCAGCAAGGACCAACAAGAGACCCAGTACTTC.

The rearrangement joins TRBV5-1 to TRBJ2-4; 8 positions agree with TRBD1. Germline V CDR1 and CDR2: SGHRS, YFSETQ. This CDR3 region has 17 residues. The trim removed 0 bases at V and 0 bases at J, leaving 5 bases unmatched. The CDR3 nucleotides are TGCGCCAGCAGCTTGGGAGGACAGGGACTAGCCAAAAACATTCAGTACTTC. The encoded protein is CASSLGGQGLAKNIQYF.

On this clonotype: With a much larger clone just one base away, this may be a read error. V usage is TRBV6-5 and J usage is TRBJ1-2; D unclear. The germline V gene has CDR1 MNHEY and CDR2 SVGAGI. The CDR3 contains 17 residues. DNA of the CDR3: TGTACCAGCAGTTACTCCTTCATACAGCCGACTAACTATGGCTACACCTTC. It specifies CTSSYSFIQPTNYGYTF.

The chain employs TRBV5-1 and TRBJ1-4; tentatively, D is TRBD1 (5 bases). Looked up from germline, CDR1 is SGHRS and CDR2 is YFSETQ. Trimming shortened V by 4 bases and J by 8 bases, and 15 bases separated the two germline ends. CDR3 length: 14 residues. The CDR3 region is CASSVGAGREKLFF. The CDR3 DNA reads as TGCGCCAGCAGCGTGGGCGCAGGGAGGGAAAAACTGTTTTTT. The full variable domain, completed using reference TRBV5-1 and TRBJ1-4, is KAGVTQTPRYLIKTRGQQVTLSCSPISGHRSVSWYQQTPGQGLQFLFEYFSETQRNKGNFPGRFSGRQFSNSRSEMNVSTLELGDSALYLCASSVGAGREKLFFGSGTQLSVL.

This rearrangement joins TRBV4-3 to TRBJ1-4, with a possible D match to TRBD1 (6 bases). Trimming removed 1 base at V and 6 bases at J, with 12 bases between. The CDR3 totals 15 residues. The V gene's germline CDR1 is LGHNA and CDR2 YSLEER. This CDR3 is CASSQVGGAYEKLFF. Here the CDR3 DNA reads TGCGCCAGCAGCCAAGTGGGGGGGGCATATGAAAAACTGTTTTTT.

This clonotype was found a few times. The DNA of the CDR3 is TGTGCCAGCAGCTCCAGGATGGCCGGGGGGCAGTACTTC. It is translated as CASSSRMAGGQYF. This rearrangement joins TRBV7-9 to TRBJ2-7; D might be TRBD2 (6 bases). CDR1 and CDR2 (germline): SEHNR, FQNEAQ (reference sequence). The V end was cut by 4 bases, the J end by 9 bases, with 16 bases between. The CDR3 runs to 13 residues.

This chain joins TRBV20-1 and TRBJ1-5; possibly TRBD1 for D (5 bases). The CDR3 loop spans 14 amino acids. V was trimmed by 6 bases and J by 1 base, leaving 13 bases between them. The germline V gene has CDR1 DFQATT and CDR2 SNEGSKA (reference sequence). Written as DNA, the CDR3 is TGCAGTGCAGAGGCGGGGGGAAGCAATCAGCCCCAGCATTTT. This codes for CSAEAGGSNQPQHF.

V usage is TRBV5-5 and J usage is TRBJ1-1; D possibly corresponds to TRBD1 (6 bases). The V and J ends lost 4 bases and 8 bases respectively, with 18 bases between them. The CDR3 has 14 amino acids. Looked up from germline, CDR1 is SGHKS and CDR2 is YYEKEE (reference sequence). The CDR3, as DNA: TGTGCCAGCAGCCGGACCCGGGACACCGGGGAAGCTTTCTTT. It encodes CASSRTRDTGEAFF.

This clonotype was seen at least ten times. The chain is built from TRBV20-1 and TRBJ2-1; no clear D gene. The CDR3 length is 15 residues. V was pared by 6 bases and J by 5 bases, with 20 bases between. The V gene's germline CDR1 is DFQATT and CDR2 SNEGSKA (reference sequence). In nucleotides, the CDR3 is TGCAGTGCGCCCCCGGTCGGCCCAAGCAACAATGAGCAGTTCTTC. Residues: CSAPPVGPSNNEQFF.

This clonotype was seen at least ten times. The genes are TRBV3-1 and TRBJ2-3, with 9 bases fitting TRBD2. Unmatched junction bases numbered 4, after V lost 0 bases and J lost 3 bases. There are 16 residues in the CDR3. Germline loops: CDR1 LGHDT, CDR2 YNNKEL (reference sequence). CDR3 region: CASSQEAGGRTDTQYF. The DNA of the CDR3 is TGTGCCAGCAGCCAAGAGGCGGGGGGGCGAACAGATACGCAGTATTTT.

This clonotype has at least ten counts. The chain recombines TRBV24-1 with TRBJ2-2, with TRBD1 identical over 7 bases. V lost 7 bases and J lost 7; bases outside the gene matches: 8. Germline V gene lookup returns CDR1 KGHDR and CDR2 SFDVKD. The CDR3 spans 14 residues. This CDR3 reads CATSGTAIIGELFF. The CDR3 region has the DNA TGTGCCACCAGCGGGACAGCCATTATCGGGGAGCTGTTTTTT.

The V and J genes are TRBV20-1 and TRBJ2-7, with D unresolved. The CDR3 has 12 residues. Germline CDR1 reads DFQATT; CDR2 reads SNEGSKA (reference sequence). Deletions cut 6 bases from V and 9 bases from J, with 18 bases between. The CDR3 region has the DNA TGCAGTGCCAGTCCCTCTACGTGGGGGCAGTACTTC. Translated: CSASPSTWGQYF.

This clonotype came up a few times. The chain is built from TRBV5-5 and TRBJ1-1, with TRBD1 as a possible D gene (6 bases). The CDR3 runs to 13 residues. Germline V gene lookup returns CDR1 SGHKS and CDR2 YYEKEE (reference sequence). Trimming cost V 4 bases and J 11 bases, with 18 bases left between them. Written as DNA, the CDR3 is TGTGCCAGCAGCCCCGGGACACCTACCCGGGCTTTCTTT. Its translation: CASSPGTPTRAFF. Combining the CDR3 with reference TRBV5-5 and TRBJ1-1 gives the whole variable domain DAGVTQSPTHLIKTRGQQVTLRCSPISGHKSVSWYQQVLGQGPQFIFQYYEKEERGRGNFPDRFSARQFPNYSSELNVNALLLGDSALYLCASSPGTPTRAFFGQGTRLTVV.